This entry lists 27 T cell receptor beta chains sequenced from one sample in a study of cytomegalovirus exposure and HLA in healthy donors. Vbeta (60) and Jbeta (13) primers were used in the PCR. Using immunoSEQ multiplex PCR, the repertoire was profiled, and TCRdb retains in-frame clones only, with some absent. The data show approximately 100,000 clones, approximately 70% seen once. The sequencing sample was made of PBMCs. The receptors originated from a man aged 25 to 45 in good health and CMV-seropositive.

The sample holds a few counts of this clone. This chain links TRBV19 with TRBJ2-5; 7 nucleotides agree with TRBD2. V dropped 4 bases and J dropped 1; count of bases not matched to a gene: 6. CDR1 is LNHDA and CDR2 is SQIVND in the germline V gene (reference sequence). The CDR3 has 15 amino acids. This CDR3 reads CASSREPSGQETQYF. CDR3 in DNA: TGTGCCAGTAGTAGGGAACCTAGCGGCCAAGAGACCCAGTACTTC.

The chain carries TRBV18 and TRBJ2-1; D gene unclear. The CDR3 consists of 14 residues. V lost 3 bases to trimming and J lost 3 bases, with 9 bases between them. Germline-derived CDR1 and CDR2 are KGHSH and LQKENI. CDR3 loop: CASSPAAIYNEQFF. Here the CDR3 DNA reads TGTGCCAGCTCACCGGCGGCTATCTACAATGAGCAGTTCTTC.

This clone came up a few times. The chain joins TRBV5-1 to TRBJ2-6, with D tentatively TRBD1 (6 bases). The V and J ends lost 6 bases and 2 bases respectively, with 21 bases between them. The CDR3 length is 18 residues. Germline assignment: CDR1 SGHRS and CDR2 YFSETQ. The CDR3, as DNA: TGCGCCAGCAACAGTCCGGACAGTAAACTAACTGGGGCCAACGTCCTGACTTTC. This encodes CASNSPDSKLTGANVLTF.

The chain is built from TRBV18 and TRBJ1-2; 8 nucleotides match TRBD1. The CDR3 is made up of 16 amino acids. V shed 4 bases, J shed 3 bases, and the junction held 10 bases outside the gene matches. Germline assignment: CDR1 KGHSH and CDR2 LQKENI. The CDR3 loop reads CASSLRSGQGDYGYTF. CDR3 DNA sequence: TGTGCCAGCTCACTACGATCCGGACAGGGCGACTATGGCTACACCTTC.

This chain connects TRBV4-1 to TRBJ2-1; 11 bases fit TRBD1. This CDR3 is 19 amino acids long. The germline CDR1 and CDR2 sequences are MGHRA and YSYEKL. V shed 0 bases and J 9 bases; nucleotides not matched to a gene: 16. CDR3 DNA: TGCGCCAGCAGCCAAGACCCGGTGGGGACAGGGGGTTCGGGGAGTGAGCAGTTCTTC. Translated: CASSQDPVGTGGSGSEQFF.

The chain uses TRBV9 and TRBJ1-2; 9 nucleotides agree with TRBD1. The CDR3 is 14 amino acids. The germline V gene has CDR1 SGDLS and CDR2 YYNGEE. Trimming at V came to 4 bases and at J to 4 bases, leaving 5 bases not matched to a gene. This CDR3 reads CASSRDRESYGYTF. CDR3 DNA sequence: TGTGCCAGCAGCAGGGACAGGGAAAGCTATGGCTACACCTTC.

In DNA form, the CDR3 reads TGTGCCATCAGTGAGTCATTTGGAGGGAGCAATCAGCCCCAGCATTTT. Its protein product is CAISESFGGSNQPQHF. V usage is TRBV10-3 and J usage is TRBJ1-5; D unresolved. With 0 bases removed from V and 1 base from J, the gap between germline ends came to 10 bases. Per germline, CDR1 ENHRY and CDR2 SYGVKD. This CDR3 has 16 amino acids.

The chain has TRBV15 and TRBJ1-1; D perhaps matches TRBD1 (5 bases). Germline lookup yields CDR1 LNHNV and CDR2 YYDKDF (reference sequence). The CDR3 loop spans 14 amino acids. V lost 7 bases and J 6 bases, leaving 18 bases between the germline ends. In DNA, the CDR3 is TGTGCCACCACCCCGGTTAGGGGAAGGGCTGAAGCTTTCTTT. It encodes CATTPVRGRAEAFF.

Comments on this clone: Mismatch with germline at one junction end may stem from a read error. V gene TRBV7-9 combines with J gene TRBJ2-2; TRBD1 is a possible D gene (6 bases). The V gene's germline CDR1 is SEHNR and CDR2 FQNEAQ (reference sequence). The CDR3 sequence is 16 residues long. The CDR3 protein is CSSSLTKGQGTGELFF. As DNA, the CDR3 is TGTTCCAGCAGCCTTACGAAGGGACAAGGGACCGGGGAGCTGTTTTTT.

This clone turned up a few times. CDR3 nucleotides: TGTGCCAGCACTACTACTTGGACAGGGCGGTATGGCTACACCTTC. As protein: CASTTTWTGRYGYTF. The chain employs TRBV2 and TRBJ1-2; 8 bases line up with TRBD1. Germline CDR1 reads SNHLY; CDR2 reads FYNNEI. The CDR3 extends over 15 amino acids. After removal of 7 bases from V and 5 bases from J, the junction contained 12 bases not matched to a gene.

V is TRBV2 and J is TRBJ2-5, with TRBD1 identical over 9 bases. Germline assignment: CDR1 SNHLY and CDR2 FYNNEI. Trimming took 6 bases from V and 4 from J; bases not matched to a gene: 6. The length of the CDR3 is 14 residues. The CDR3 loop reads CASSLQGAGETQYF. The CDR3 DNA is TGTGCCAGCAGCCTACAGGGGGCCGGAGAGACCCAGTACTTC.

V and J are TRBV6-1 and TRBJ1-1, with 8 bases identical to TRBD1. This CDR3 has 16 amino acids. Germline trimming cut 3 bases from V and 1 base from J; bases unmatched to any gene: 7. Per germline, CDR1 MNHNS and CDR2 SASEGT. The CDR3 protein is CASSDPADRANTEAFF. The CDR3 nucleotides read TGTGCCAGCAGTGACCCCGCGGACAGGGCGAACACTGAAGCTTTCTTT.

A word on this clone: At one of its ends the junction is not consistent with the germline gene, which may arise from a read error. The genes are TRBV5-1 and TRBJ2-1; 14 bases agree with TRBD2. The CDR3 has 18 amino acids. The germline V gene has CDR1 SGHRS and CDR2 YFSETQ. The CDR3 here is CASNLGLAGALGYNEQFF. The CDR3 coding sequence is TGCGCCAGCAACTTGGGACTAGCGGGGGCCTTGGGTTACAATGAGCAGTTCTTC.

On this clone itself: Other DNA sequences of this sample code for an identical CDR3. The chain carries TRBV6-1 and TRBJ2-7; TRBD1 matches 8 bases. The germline gives CDR1 MNHNS, CDR2 SASEGT. CDR3 length: 15 residues. The ends lost 3 bases at V and 1 base at J; junction bases unmatched: 5. CDR3 amino acids: CASSDRDRRSYEQYF. The CDR3 DNA reads as TGTGCCAGCAGTGACCGGGACAGGAGGTCCTACGAGCAGTACTTC.

V usage is TRBV7-2 and J usage is TRBJ2-7; D remains ambiguous. V gave up 5 bases and J gave up 6 bases, with 20 bases separating them. Germline CDR1 reads SGHTA; CDR2 reads FQGNSA. The CDR3 runs to 15 residues. The CDR3 sequence: CASSLAGHPGSEQYF. CDR3 DNA sequence: TGTGCCAGCAGCCTGGCCGGCCACCCAGGCTCCGAGCAGTACTTC. Complete variable domain (other parts from reference TRBV7-2 and TRBJ2-7): GAGVSQSPSNKVTEKGKDVELRCDPISGHTALYWYRQSLGQGLEFLIYFQGNSAPDKSGLPSDRFSAERTGGSVSTLTIQRTQQEDSAVYLCASSLAGHPGSEQYFGPGTRLTVT.

This clone was observed a few times. The chain recombines TRBV5-1 with TRBJ2-3; 9 bases align to TRBD2. Germline CDR1 SGHRS, CDR2 YFSETQ. Unmatched junction bases numbered 10, after V lost 5 bases and J lost 3 bases. The CDR3 loop spans 16 amino acids. The CDR3 here is CASRGGAGGPTDTQYF. The CDR3, as DNA: TGCGCCAGCAGGGGGGGTGCGGGGGGGCCAACAGATACGCAGTATTTT.

The chain has TRBV7-2 and TRBJ2-5, with D tentatively TRBD2 (6 bases). In germline, CDR1 is SGHTA, CDR2 FQGNSA. Deletions cut 11 bases from V and 2 bases from J, with 15 bases between. This CDR3 region has 13 residues. For the CDR3, the DNA is TGTGCCGTCACGGGGGTAGAACAAGAGACCCAGTACTTC. Protein product: CAVTGVEQETQYF.

The chain uses TRBV4-2 and TRBJ2-7; TRBD2 agrees at 8 bases. The germline V gene has CDR1 LGHNA and CDR2 YNFKEQ. The CDR3 totals 15 residues. The trim removed 4 bases at V and 0 bases at J, leaving 5 bases unmatched. CDR3 sequence: CASSRTSGSSYEQYF. CDR3 sequence (DNA): TGTGCCAGCAGCCGTACTAGCGGAAGCTCCTACGAGCAGTACTTC.

Only one count was recorded for this clone. The chain couples TRBV2 to TRBJ2-2; the D gene is possibly TRBD2 (6 bases). V was clipped by 8 bases and J by 8 bases, with 15 bases between them. The CDR3 covers 13 residues. Germline V gene lookup returns CDR1 SNHLY and CDR2 FYNNEI. CDR3 amino acids: CASVPGGVGELFF. The CDR3 coding sequence is TGTGCCAGCGTCCCCGGCGGGGTTGGGGAGCTGTTTTTT.

The chain is built from TRBV6-5 and TRBJ1-2, with D maybe TRBD1 (6 bases). The CDR3 consists of 12 residues. CDR1 is MNHEY and CDR2 is SVGAGI in the germline V gene. Deletions cut 6 bases from V and 4 bases from J, with 9 bases between. CDR3 residues: CASRTGGYGYTF. The DNA for the CDR3 is TGTGCCAGCAGGACAGGAGGCTATGGCTACACCTTC.

The chain uses TRBV4-2 and TRBJ2-5, with TRBD2 identical over 10 bases. This CDR3 spans 18 amino acids. The V gene's germline CDR1 is LGHNA and CDR2 YNFKEQ. The V gene end was trimmed by 5 bases and the J gene end by 5 bases; junction bases not matched to a gene: 17. Written as DNA, the CDR3 is TGTGCCAGCAGCGAGACGGTTACTAGCGGGGCTGGAGGCGAGACCCAGTACTTC. Translating gives CASSETVTSGAGGETQYF.

This chain uses TRBV5-8 with TRBJ1-6; perhaps TRBD1 as D (6 bases). V was cut by 0 bases and J by 9 bases, with 10 bases left in between. CDR1 is SGHTS, CDR2 YDEGEE, per germline. The CDR3 covers 14 residues. The CDR3 nucleotides are TGTGCCAGCAGCTTGGGCAGGGGCGGTTCACCCCTCCACTTT. This encodes CASSLGRGGSPLHF.

The chain recombines TRBV5-4 with TRBJ2-7; D ambiguous. The length of the CDR3 is 16 residues. In germline, CDR1 is SGHNT, CDR2 YYREEE (reference sequence). Trimming shortened V by 4 bases and J by 3 bases, and 20 bases separated the two germline ends. The CDR3 DNA is TGTGCCAGCAGCGCCAAGATGGAGTCTTACGACTACGAGCAGTACTTC. This codes for CASSAKMESYDYEQYF.

The J gene is TRBJ2-4, the V gene TRBV20-1; no clear D. CDR3 size: 11 residues. Germline V CDR1 and CDR2: DFQATT, SNEGSKA (reference sequence). The V gene lost 2 bases and the J gene lost 9 bases, with 8 bases spanning the gap. The CDR3 DNA reads as TGCAGTGCTAGAATCCTTCCCATTCAGTACTTC. It specifies CSARILPIQYF.

This chain uses TRBV11-2 with TRBJ2-3, with D possibly being TRBD2 (5 bases). Germline-derived CDR1 and CDR2 are SGHAT and FQNNGV. The CDR3 runs to 15 residues. V was trimmed by 5 bases and J by 1 base, leaving 13 bases between them. CDR3 in DNA: TGTGCCAGCAGCCAACTAGTGGATGGCACAGATACGCAGTATTTT. This encodes CASSQLVDGTDTQYF.

V usage is TRBV30 and J usage is TRBJ1-2; D is uncertain. The CDR3 loop spans 13 amino acids. V was shortened by 3 bases and J by 6 bases, with 14 bases between the two germline ends. Germline assignment: CDR1 GTSNPN and CDR2 SVGIG (reference sequence). The chain's CDR3 is CAWRLNSVDGYTF. The CDR3 bases are TGTGCCTGGAGGCTTAACAGTGTCGATGGCTACACCTTC. Based on the CDR3 plus reference TRBV30 and TRBJ1-2, the full variable domain is SQTIHQWPATLVQPVGSPLSLECTVEGTSNPNLYWYRQAAGRGLQLLFYSVGIGQISSEVPQNLSASRPQDRQFILSSKKLLLSDSGFYLCAWRLNSVDGYTFGSGTRLTVV.

In this sample, this clone turned up a few times. V and J are TRBV4-3 and TRBJ1-1, with 9 bases fitting TRBD1. V was pared by 2 bases and J by 11 bases, with 15 bases of the junction left unmatched. The length of the CDR3 is 16 residues. Germline lookup yields CDR1 LGHNA and CDR2 YSLEER. The CDR3 spells CASSQPLAGQGLRAFF. In DNA form, the CDR3 reads TGCGCCAGCAGCCAACCCCTCGCGGGACAGGGCCTAAGGGCTTTCTTT.